The 18 T cell receptor beta chains listed next were all sequenced from one sample in a study of blood T cell repertoires in COVID-19. The method was immunoSEQ multiplex PCR; TCRdb's version includes in-frame clones alone and lacks a portion of them. The sample contains about 250,000 clones, over 75% of which appear only once. Sequencing was done on a sample of PBMCs or T cells enriched from blood (not recorded which). The source is a woman between 45 and 65 years old with acute COVID-19.

V usage is TRBV29-1 and J usage is TRBJ1-1; D call uncertain. This CDR3 region has 13 residues. CDR1 SQVTM and CDR2 ANQGSEA come from the germline V gene. V was pared by 7 bases and J by 1 base, with 13 bases between. In DNA, the CDR3 is TGCAGCGCCCGGACGGGAAAGAACACTGAAGCTTTCTTT. Encoded protein: CSARTGKNTEAFF. Complete variable domain (other parts from reference TRBV29-1 and TRBJ1-1): SAVISQKPSRDICQRGTSLTIQCQVDSQVTMMFWYRQQPGQSLTLIATANQGSEATYESGFVIDKFPISRPNLTFSTLTVSNMSPEDSSIYLCSARTGKNTEAFFGQGTRLTVV.

The chain combines TRBV5-4 with TRBJ2-5, with 11 nucleotides matching TRBD2. J was trimmed by 2 bases and V by 5 bases; bases with no gene match: 5. Germline CDR1 and CDR2: SGHNT and YYREEE (reference sequence). The CDR3 has 15 amino acids. CDR3: CASSSSGGRQETQYF. CDR3 nucleotide sequence: TGTGCCAGCAGTTCTAGCGGGGGGCGACAAGAGACCCAGTACTTC.

The rearrangement joins TRBV27 to TRBJ2-1, with 9 bases identical to TRBD1. This CDR3 has 14 residues. Losses at the gene ends were 4 bases for V and 7 bases for J; bases not matched to a gene: 5. CDR1 and CDR2 (germline): MNHEY, SMNVEV (reference sequence). The CDR3 bases are TGTGCCAGCAGTTACAGGGGGCGTTCGAATGAGCAGTTCTTC. It translates to CASSYRGRSNEQFF.

V gene TRBV12-5 combines with J gene TRBJ1-1; a possible D gene is TRBD1 (6 bases). The CDR3 consists of 16 residues. V lost 3 bases and J lost 3, with 17 bases in between. The germline V gene encodes CDR1 LGHNT and CDR2 FRNRAP. The CDR3 sequence: CASGFHPGVGDTEAFF. The CDR3 coding sequence is TGTGCTAGTGGTTTTCACCCAGGGGTGGGGGACACTGAAGCTTTCTTT.

The CDR3 coding sequence is TGTGCCAGCAGTGAATCCATCCTTAGAGAGCAGTACTTC. It specifies CASSESILREQYF. The rearrangement links TRBV25-1 to TRBJ2-7; D unresolved. Trimming took 1 base from V and 7 from J, leaving 11 bases between them. Germline V gives CDR1 MGHDK, CDR2 SYGVNS. This CDR3 region has 13 residues.

The chain couples TRBV10-2 to TRBJ1-5; TRBD1 might be the D (6 bases). The CDR3 is made up of 15 amino acids. Germline CDR1 and CDR2: WSHSY and SAAADI. V lost 5 bases and J 0 bases, leaving 11 bases between the germline ends. The CDR3 DNA follows: TGCGCCAGCAGTTCCACAGGGTTTAGCAATCAGCCCCAGCATTTT. Its protein product is CASSSTGFSNQPQHF.

The chain has TRBV19 and TRBJ1-4, with D maybe TRBD1 (5 bases). Trimming cost V 4 bases and J 14 bases, with 17 bases left between them. The CDR3 is 13 residues long. In germline, CDR1 is LNHDA, CDR2 SQIVND (reference sequence). In DNA form, the CDR3 reads TGTGCCAGTAGTACCGAAGCAGGGTATCGGCTGTTTTTT. It specifies CASSTEAGYRLFF.

The V call is TRBV5-5, the J call TRBJ1-5; 7 positions match TRBD1. The CDR3 runs to 17 residues. Per germline, CDR1 SGHKS and CDR2 YYEKEE (reference sequence). V shed 4 bases and J 0 bases; nucleotides not matched to a gene: 10. The CDR3 loop is CASSRGQGVGSNQPQHF. DNA for the CDR3: TGTGCCAGCAGCCGGGGGCAGGGGGTTGGTAGCAATCAGCCCCAGCATTTT.

The chain employs TRBV10-3 and TRBJ1-1; no reliable D call. The CDR3 runs 13 residues. Per the germline V gene, CDR1 is ENHRY and CDR2 is SYGVKD. V lost 6 bases and J 1 base, leaving 9 bases between the germline ends. DNA of the CDR3: TGTGCCATCAGACGACGGGAGAACACTGAAGCTTTCTTT. Its protein is CAIRRRENTEAFF.

This clone was recorded once. The J gene is TRBJ1-3, the V gene TRBV7-3, with 11 bases lining up with TRBD1. J gave up 1 base and V 0 bases, and 2 bases lay outside the gene matches. CDR3 length equals 17 residues. Germline CDR1 is SGHTA and CDR2 is FQGTGA. The CDR3 sequence: CASSLTGQGVSGNTIYF. The CDR3 nucleotides read TGTGCCAGCAGCTTAACGGGACAGGGGGTTTCTGGAAACACCATATATTTT. The full variable domain, in which reference TRBV7-3 and TRBJ1-3 provide the parts outside the CDR3, is GAGVSQTPSNKVTEKGKYVELRCDPISGHTALYWYRQSLGQGPEFLIYFQGTGAADDSGLPNDRFFAVRPEGSVSTLKIQRTERGDSAVYLCASSLTGQGVSGNTIYFGEGSWLTVV.

This clone was seen only a few times. This chain joins TRBV5-5 and TRBJ1-2, with D possibly matching TRBD1 (6 bases). The V and J ends lost 4 bases and 4 bases respectively, with 14 bases between them. Germline values: CDR1 SGHKS, CDR2 YYEKEE (reference sequence). The CDR3 consists of 14 residues. The CDR3 here is CASSPVTGFYGYTF. Written as DNA, the CDR3 is TGTGCCAGCAGCCCCGTTACAGGGTTCTATGGCTACACCTTC.

The CDR3 spells CASRSPTNYGYTF. In nucleotides, the CDR3 is TGTGCCAGCAGGAGCCCCACTAACTATGGCTACACCTTC. This rearrangement joins TRBV7-2 to TRBJ1-2; D gene ambiguous. CDR1 is SGHTA and CDR2 is FQGNSA in the germline V gene. This CDR3 spans 13 amino acids. V lost 6 bases and J 0 bases, leaving 8 bases between the germline ends.

The genes are TRBV10-3 and TRBJ2-1, with 9 bases aligning to TRBD2. This CDR3 comprises 16 residues. Germline lookup yields CDR1 ENHRY and CDR2 SYGVKD. Trimming removed 9 bases from V and 0 bases from J; junction bases left unmatched: 9. CDR3 in DNA: TGTGCCATAGGCAGCGGGGGGCGGAGCTCCTACAATGAGCAGTTCTTC. Amino acid sequence: CAIGSGGRSSYNEQFF.

The rearrangement uses TRBV4-1 and TRBJ1-2, with 7 bases aligning to TRBD1. The junction had 7 bases not matched to a gene; V was cut back by 4 bases and J by 2 bases. Germline V lookup: CDR1 MGHRA, CDR2 YSYEKL. The CDR3 consists of 15 residues. CDR3 DNA sequence: TGCGCCAGCAGCCCCTTAAGGACAGGCAACTATGGCTACACCTTC. It translates to CASSPLRTGNYGYTF.

The gene calls are TRBV9 and TRBJ2-7; 8 nucleotides line up with TRBD1. Germline V gives CDR1 SGDLS, CDR2 YYNGEE. The CDR3 length is 14 residues. V was pared by 0 bases and J by 4 bases, with 3 bases of the junction left unmatched. The CDR3 bases are TGTGCCAGCAGCGTAGGACAGGGGAATTACGAGCAGTACTTC. It specifies CASSVGQGNYEQYF.

The chain combines TRBV7-6 with TRBJ2-3; D is ambiguous. Looked up from germline, CDR1 is SGHVS and CDR2 is FNYEAQ. The length of the CDR3 is 14 residues. Trimming shortened V by 0 bases and J by 0 bases, and 4 bases separated the two germline ends. CDR3 in DNA: TGTGCCAGCAGCTTAGCCCTGAGCACAGATACGCAGTATTTT. Protein sequence: CASSLALSTDTQYF.

The J gene is TRBJ1-1, the V gene TRBV2; D is uncertain. Germline V gene lookup returns CDR1 SNHLY and CDR2 FYNNEI. The ends were cut back, 5 bases at V and 6 bases at J, with 19 bases in the middle. The CDR3 contains 15 residues. The CDR3 sequence is CASSSNIQDAAEAFF. The DNA for the CDR3 is TGTGCCAGCAGTTCGAATATCCAGGATGCCGCTGAAGCTTTCTTT.

This clone was observed once. The chain links TRBV19 to TRBJ1-5; 7 nucleotides align to TRBD1. Germline-derived CDR1 and CDR2 are LNHDA and SQIVND (reference sequence). V lost 9 bases and J lost 6; bases outside the gene matches: 8. This CDR3 has 13 residues. The CDR3 DNA reads as TGTGCCAGCGCAACAGGGGACCTTCAGCCCCAGCATTTT. Protein sequence: CASATGDLQPQHF. Looking up the rest from reference TRBV19 and TRBJ1-5 gives the full variable domain: DGGITQSPKYLFRKEGQNVTLSCEQNLNHDAMYWYRQDPGQGLRLIYYSQIVNDFQKGDIAEGYSVSREKKESFPLTVTSAQKNPTAFYLCASATGDLQPQHFGDGTRLSIL.